This TCR beta chain was retrieved from a study of T-cell memory formation after mild COVID-19. Overall study: TCR clusters largely stayed donor specific.

With regard to this clonotype: Its antigen remains unknown.

This CDR3 comprises 18 residues. The junction had 15 bases not matched to a gene; V was cut back by 3 bases and J by 2 bases. CDR1 and CDR2 from the germline V gene are KGHSH and LQKENI. Broader study findings: There were some responding clones in pre-infection memory, which suggested that cross-reactive memory had joined. Day 15 to 85 contracting clones showed balanced CD4/CD8; later expanders leaned CD4+.

The authors produced TCR alpha and TCR beta cDNA libraries with sample barcodes and UMIs by 5'RACE using constant-segment primers. TCRdb redid the calling of the 5' RACE reads with MiXCR, one entry per CDR3 protein. Among around 510,000 distinct CDR3 sequences listed, 20% to 25% were seen once. Sequenced sample: PBMCs or a T cell subset sorted from them (not recorded which). The V and J genes are TRBV18 and TRBJ1-2, with TRBD1 identical over 7 bases. This TCR came from an adult woman who had mild COVID-19 (a few samples of this study predate the infection). Cell type and time point are not known. The DNA of the CDR3 is TGTGCCAGCTCACCCCCGGAGAGCTTGGGCAGGGGGAACTATGGCTACACCTTC. Protein sequence: CASSPPESLGRGNYGYTF. The full variable domain, rest sourced from reference TRBV18 and TRBJ1-2, is NAGVMQNPRHLVRRRGQEARLRCSPMKGHSHVYWYRQLPEEGLKFMVYLQKENIIDESGMPKERFSAEFPKEGPSILRIQQVVRGDSAAYFCASSPPESLGRGNYGYTFGSGTRLTVV.